The clone carrying this TCR beta chain was observed a few times. Its antigen is not known. Two oligonucleotides, mixed equimolar, formed the beta constant-region primer covering TRBC1 and TRBC2. Ligated cDNA was amplified by four rounds of PCR with nested alpha and beta constant-region primers and SP2. Using its own MiXCR run on the UMI-ligation and nested PCR reads, TCRdb lists one record per CDR3 protein. The data contain 95,000 to 110,000 distinct CDR3 sequences, around 13% of them singletons. The record originates from a study of naive and memory T cell subsets. Study results and caveats: A few larger clonotypes appeared in naive repertoires, especially CD8, possibly memory cells re-expressing CD45RA. There was no ground truth to check naive and memory subset results.

After the first PCR, alpha and beta chain libraries were processed separately. This CDR3 is built from 17 residues. V lost 0 bases, J lost 4 bases, and 7 bases stayed unmatched. Germline values: CDR1 SEHNR, CDR2 FQNEAQ (reference sequence). The receptor comes from a human donor in good health. The sequenced material came from naive CD8+ T cells from blood. The chain carries TRBV7-9 and TRBJ2-2, with 8 bases aligning to TRBD2. CDR3 protein: CASSLAQGLAGTGELFF. Here the CDR3 DNA reads TGTGCCAGCAGCTTAGCGCAAGGACTAGCTGGCACCGGGGAGCTGTTTTTT. The variable domain in full, completed from reference TRBV7-9 and TRBJ2-2, reads DTGVSQNPRHKITKRGQNVTFRCDPISEHNRLYWYRQTLGQGPEFLTYFQNEAQLEKSRLLSDRFSAERPKGSFSTLEIQRTEQGDSAMYLCASSLAQGLAGTGELFFGEGSRLTVL.